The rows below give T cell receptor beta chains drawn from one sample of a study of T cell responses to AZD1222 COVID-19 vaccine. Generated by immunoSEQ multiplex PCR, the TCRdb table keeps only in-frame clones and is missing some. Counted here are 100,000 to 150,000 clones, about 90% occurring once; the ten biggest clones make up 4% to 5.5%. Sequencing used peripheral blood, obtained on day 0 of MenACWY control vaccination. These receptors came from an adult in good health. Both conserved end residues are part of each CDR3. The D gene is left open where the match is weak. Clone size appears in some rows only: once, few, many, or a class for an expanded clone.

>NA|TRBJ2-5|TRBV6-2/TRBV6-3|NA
CASSYGGTQETQYF
TGTGCCAGCAGTTACGGCGGAACTCAAGAGACCCAGTACTTC
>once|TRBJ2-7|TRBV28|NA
CASSRPSGASYEQYF
TGTGCCAGCAGCCGCCCCTCGGGGGCCTCCTACGAGCAGTACTTC
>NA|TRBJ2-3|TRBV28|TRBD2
CASSFGGAGRTDTQYF
TGTGCCAGCAGTTTTGGCGGAGCGGGACGCACAGATACGCAGTATTTT
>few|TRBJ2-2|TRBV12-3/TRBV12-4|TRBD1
CASRRTGTGELFF
TGTGCCAGCAGAAGGACAGGGACCGGGGAGCTGTTTTTT
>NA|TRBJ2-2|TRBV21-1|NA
CASSTIRRTEDGVNTGELFF
TGTGCCAGCAGCACTATACGGAGGACAGAAGACGGGGTGAACACCGGGGAGCTGTTTTTT
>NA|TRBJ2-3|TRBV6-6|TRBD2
CASSQPPGSGIADTQYF
TGTGCCAGCAGTCAACCTCCAGGAAGCGGGATCGCAGATACGCAGTATTTT
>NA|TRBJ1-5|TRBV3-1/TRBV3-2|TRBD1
CASSQGQGDNQPQHF
TGTGCCAGCAGCCAAGGACAGGGTGACAATCAGCCCCAGCATTTT
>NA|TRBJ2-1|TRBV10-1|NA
CASSESGRGGEQFF
TGCGCCAGCAGTGAGTCGGGCAGGGGGGGTGAGCAGTTCTTC
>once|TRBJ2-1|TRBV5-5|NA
CASSLDTNNEQFF
TGTGCCAGCAGCTTGGACACGAACAATGAGCAGTTCTTC
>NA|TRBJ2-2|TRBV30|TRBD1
CAWSVGQGFRGELFF
TGTGCCTGGAGTGTTGGACAGGGGTTCCGCGGGGAGCTGTTTTTT
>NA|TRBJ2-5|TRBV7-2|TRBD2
CASSLTSGGIETQYF
TGTGCCAGCAGCTTAACTAGCGGGGGGATTGAGACCCAGTACTTC
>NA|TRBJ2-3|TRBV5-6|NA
CASSSNPSTDTQYF
TGTGCCAGCAGCTCCAACCCCTCCACAGATACGCAGTATTTT
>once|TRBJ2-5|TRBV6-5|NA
CATRRSFGETQYF
TGTGCCACCCGTAGGAGCTTCGGGGAGACCCAGTACTTC
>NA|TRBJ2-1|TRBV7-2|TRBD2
CASSLALGLGVYNEQFF
TGTGCCAGCAGCTTAGCACTAGGACTAGGGGTGTACAATGAGCAGTTCTTC
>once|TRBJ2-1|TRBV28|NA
CASSLGRALDNEQFF
TGTGCCAGCAGTTTAGGCAGGGCCCTAGACAATGAGCAGTTCTTC
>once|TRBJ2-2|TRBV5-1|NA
CASSLVTANTGELFF
TGCGCCAGCAGCTTGGTGACAGCGAACACCGGGGAGCTGTTTTTT
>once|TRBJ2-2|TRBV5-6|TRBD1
CASSPDRVAGELFF
TGTGCCAGCAGTCCCGACAGGGTGGCCGGGGAGCTGTTTTTT
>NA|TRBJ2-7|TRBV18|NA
CASSPGDEQYF
TGTGCCAGCTCACCAGGGGACGAGCAGTACTTC
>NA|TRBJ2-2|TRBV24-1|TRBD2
CATSDFTGFGGRTGELFF
TGTGCCACCAGTGATTTTACCGGCTTTGGCGGGAGGACCGGGGAGCTGTTTTTT
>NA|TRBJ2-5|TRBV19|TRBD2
CASSSLSGTTLETQYF
TGTGCCAGTAGTAGTCTCTCCGGGACTACCCTAGAGACCCAGTACTTC
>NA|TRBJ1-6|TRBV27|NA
CASSLLNSPLHF
TGTGCCAGCAGTTTGCTGAATTCACCCCTCCACTTT
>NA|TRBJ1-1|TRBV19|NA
CASSHLVGSNTEAFF
TGTGCCAGTAGTCACCTCGTGGGGTCGAACACTGAAGCTTTCTTT
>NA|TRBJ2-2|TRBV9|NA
CASSTQDIYLTGELFF
TGTGCCAGCAGCACACAGGACATCTACCTCACCGGGGAGCTGTTTTTT
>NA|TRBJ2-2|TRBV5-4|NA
CASSLGLENTGELFF
TGTGCCAGCAGCTTGGGACTGGAGAACACCGGGGAGCTGTTTTTT
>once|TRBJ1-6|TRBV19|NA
CASSGRYNSPLHF
TGTGCCAGTTCTGGACGGTATAATTCACCCCTCCACTTT
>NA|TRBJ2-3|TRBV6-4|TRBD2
CASSDSSGGAVDTQYF
TGTGCCAGCAGTGACTCTAGCGGGGGGGCTGTAGATACGCAGTATTTT
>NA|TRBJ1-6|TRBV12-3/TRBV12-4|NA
CASSLERGSPLHF
TGTGCCAGCAGTTTAGAAAGGGGTTCACCCCTCCACTTT
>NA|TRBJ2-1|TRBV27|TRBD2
CASSLRAGGLNEQFF
TGTGCCAGCAGTTTAAGGGCGGGAGGGCTCAATGAGCAGTTCTTC
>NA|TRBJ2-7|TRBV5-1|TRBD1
CASSFGDRDSYEQYF
TGCGCCAGCAGCTTTGGGGACAGGGACTCCTACGAGCAGTACTTC
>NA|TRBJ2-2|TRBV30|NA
CAWSVTLGAGELFF
TGTGCCTGGAGTGTGACCCTCGGGGCCGGGGAGCTGTTTTTT
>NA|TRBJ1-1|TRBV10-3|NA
CAISAQPVDVAFF
TGTGCCATCAGTGCACAGCCCGTTGATGTGGCTTTCTTT
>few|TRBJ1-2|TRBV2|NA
CASSSNLVGYGYTF
TGTGCCAGCAGTTCAAACTTAGTGGGCTATGGCTACACCTTC
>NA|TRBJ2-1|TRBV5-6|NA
CASSFIPSSYNEQFF
TGTGCCAGCAGCTTTATCCCTAGCTCCTACAATGAGCAGTTCTTC
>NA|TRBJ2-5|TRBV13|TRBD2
CASSRYIRLAGVETQYF
TGTGCCAGCAGCCGTTACATTCGACTAGCGGGAGTAGAGACCCAGTACTTC
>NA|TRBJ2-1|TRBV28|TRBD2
CASSFVEGASGIHNEQFF
TGTGCCAGCAGTTTCGTGGAGGGGGCTAGCGGGATCCACAATGAGCAGTTCTTC
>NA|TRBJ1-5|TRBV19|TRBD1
CASGSYVTGVQPQHF
TGTGCCAGTGGCTCTTACGTGACAGGGGTTCAGCCCCAGCATTTT
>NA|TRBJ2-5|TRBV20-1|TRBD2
CSASRLAGSYVETQYF
TGCAGTGCTAGTCGACTAGCGGGAAGTTATGTAGAGACCCAGTACTTC
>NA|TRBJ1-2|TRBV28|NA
CASSLSVYGYTF
TGTGCCAGCAGTTTATCTGTTTATGGCTACACCTTC
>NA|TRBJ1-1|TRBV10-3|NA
CANTNLGTTEAFF
TGTGCCAATACAAATTTAGGTACCACTGAAGCTTTCTTT
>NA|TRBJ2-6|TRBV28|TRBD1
CASSLWTGIGANVLTF
TGTGCCAGCAGTTTATGGACAGGGATCGGGGCCAACGTCCTGACTTTC
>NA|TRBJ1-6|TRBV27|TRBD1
CASRQHRGINYNSPLHF
TGTGCCAGCAGACAGCACAGGGGAATAAACTATAATTCACCCCTCCACTTT
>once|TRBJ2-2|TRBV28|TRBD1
CASSSQDRGRGDGELFF
TGTGCCAGCAGTTCCCAGGACAGGGGGCGAGGTGACGGGGAGCTGTTTTTT
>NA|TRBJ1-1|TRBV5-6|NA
CASSHEATVTNTEAFF
TGTGCCAGCAGCCACGAAGCGACGGTGACCAACACTGAAGCTTTCTTT
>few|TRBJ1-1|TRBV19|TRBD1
CASSIGARGLTEAFF
TGTGCCAGTAGTATAGGGGCCAGGGGGCTGACTGAAGCTTTCTTT
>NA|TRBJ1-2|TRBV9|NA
CASSVDLGDLYGYTF
TGTGCCAGCAGCGTAGACCTGGGGGACCTCTATGGCTACACCTTC
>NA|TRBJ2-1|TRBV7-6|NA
CASSLSHSVRDPLDNEQFF
TGTGCCAGCAGCTTATCACACAGCGTTCGGGACCCATTGGACAATGAGCAGTTCTTC
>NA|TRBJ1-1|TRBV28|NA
CASSLSEQGGLLEAFF
TGTGCCAGCAGTTTAAGTGAGCAGGGCGGGCTCCTCGAAGCTTTCTTT
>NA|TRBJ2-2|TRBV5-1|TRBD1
CASSSRTGKGGELFF
TGCGCCAGCAGCTCCAGGACAGGGAAGGGCGGGGAGCTGTTTTTT
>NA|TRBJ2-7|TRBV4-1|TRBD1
CASSPGTGSSYEQYF
TGCGCCAGCAGCCCCGGGACAGGGAGCTCCTACGAGCAGTACTTC
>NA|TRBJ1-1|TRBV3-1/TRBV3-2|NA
CASSHRGGAEAFF
TGTGCCAGCAGCCACAGAGGGGGGGCTGAAGCTTTCTTT
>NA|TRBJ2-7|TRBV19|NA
CASSIAHNYEQYF
TGTGCCAGTAGTATAGCTCACAACTACGAGCAGTACTTC
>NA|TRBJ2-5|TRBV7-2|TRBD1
CASSLRGQQETQYF
TGTGCCAGCAGCTTAAGGGGACAGCAAGAGACCCAGTACTTC
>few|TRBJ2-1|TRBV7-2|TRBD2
CASSFRLAGDSWLF
TGTGCCAGCAGCTTTAGACTAGCGGGGGATAGCTGGCTCTTC
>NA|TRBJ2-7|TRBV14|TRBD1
CASSHGQGGYEQYF
TGTGCCAGCAGCCATGGACAGGGGGGCTACGAGCAGTACTTC
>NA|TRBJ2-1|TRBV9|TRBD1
CASSVGDRGPYNEQFF
TGTGCCAGCAGCGTAGGAGACAGGGGCCCCTACAATGAGCAGTTCTTC
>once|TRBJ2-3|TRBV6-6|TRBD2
CASSTRTSGTDTQYF
TGTGCCAGCAGTACACGGACTAGCGGCACAGATACGCAGTATTTT
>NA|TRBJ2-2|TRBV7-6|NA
CASSPSMSTGELFF
TGTGCCAGCAGCCCCTCGATGAGCACCGGGGAGCTGTTTTTT
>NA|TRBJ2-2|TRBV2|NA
CASSGGGDLAGELFF
TGTGCCAGCAGTGGGGGTGGGGACCTGGCCGGGGAGCTGTTTTTT
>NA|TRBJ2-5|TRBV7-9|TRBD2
CASSLAGGGQETQYF
TGTGCCAGCAGCTTAGCGGGCGGGGGGCAAGAGACCCAGTACTTC
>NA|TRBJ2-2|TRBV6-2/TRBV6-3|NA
CASSKLISGELFF
TGTGCCAGCAGTAAATTAATATCCGGGGAGCTGTTTTTT